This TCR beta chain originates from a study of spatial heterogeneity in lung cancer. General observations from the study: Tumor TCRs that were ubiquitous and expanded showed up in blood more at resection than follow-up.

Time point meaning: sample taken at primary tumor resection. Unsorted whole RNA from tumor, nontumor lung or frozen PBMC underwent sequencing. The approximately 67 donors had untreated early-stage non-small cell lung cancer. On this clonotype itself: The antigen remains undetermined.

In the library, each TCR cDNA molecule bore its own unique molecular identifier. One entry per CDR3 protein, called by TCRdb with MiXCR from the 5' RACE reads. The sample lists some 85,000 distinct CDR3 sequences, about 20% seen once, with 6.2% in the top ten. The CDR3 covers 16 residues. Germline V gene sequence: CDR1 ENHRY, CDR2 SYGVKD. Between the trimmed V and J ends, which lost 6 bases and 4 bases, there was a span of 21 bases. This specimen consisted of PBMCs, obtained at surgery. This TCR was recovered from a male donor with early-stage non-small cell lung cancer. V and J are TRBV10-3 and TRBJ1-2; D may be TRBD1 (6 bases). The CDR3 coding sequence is TGTGCCATCAGCCCGGCCGCCAGGGGAATGATCTATGGCTACACCTTC. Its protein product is CAISPAARGMIYGYTF.